The 20 T cell receptor beta chains in this list originate from one sample, sequenced in a study of shared clonotypes between healthy human individuals. Terminally differentiated effector memory CD45RA+ cells were excluded by CCR7 positive selection of CD45RO-negative cells. Clones were read by immunoSEQ multiplex PCR, and TCRdb kept only the in-frame ones, dropping some. Of some 2,100,000 clones listed, roughly 91% are singletons. The sample was naive CD8+ T cells from PBMCs. These receptors were collected from a young man in good health. Some clones in this sample may be carry-over from other donors' samples.

The count of this clone is one. The chain combines TRBV27 with TRBJ2-3, with D perhaps TRBD2 (5 bases). The length of the CDR3 is 15 residues. With 3 bases removed from V and 6 bases from J, the gap between germline ends came to 16 bases. The V gene's germline CDR1 is MNHEY and CDR2 SMNVEV (reference sequence). In DNA, the CDR3 is TGTGCCAGCAGTTTTGCGGGCCCCGTGGGGGATACGCAGTATTTT. The encoded protein is CASSFAGPVGDTQYF.

The chain carries TRBV7-9 and TRBJ2-3; 7 nucleotides line up with TRBD2. The CDR3 totals 14 residues. V gave up 5 bases and J gave up 1 base; unmatched junction bases: 3. From germline, CDR1 is SEHNR and CDR2 FQNEAQ (reference sequence). The DNA for the CDR3 is TGTGCCAGCAGCGATAGCGGGCGCACAGATACGCAGTATTTT. Amino acids: CASSDSGRTDTQYF.

The chain joins TRBV6-4 to TRBJ2-1; 9 bases fit TRBD2. The V segment lost 6 bases and the J segment 3 bases; nucleotides outside the gene matches: 6. CDR3 length: 15 residues. Germline CDR1 is MRHNA and CDR2 is SNTAGT. In DNA form, the CDR3 reads TGTGCCAGCAGAAAGCTAGCGGGGCTCTACAATGAGCAGTTCTTC. It translates to CASRKLAGLYNEQFF.

The chain uses TRBV2 and TRBJ2-2, with a possible D match to TRBD2 (7 bases). Germline lookup yields CDR1 SNHLY and CDR2 FYNNEI. Trimming cost V 8 bases and J 11 bases, with 12 bases left between them. CDR3 length: 11 amino acids. As DNA, the CDR3 is TGTGCCAGCTGGGGGGGGCGTGAGCTGTTTTTT. Its protein is CASWGGRELFF.

V usage is TRBV10-3 and J usage is TRBJ2-7; 10 bases fit TRBD1. This CDR3 region has 13 residues. Germline-derived CDR1 and CDR2 are ENHRY and SYGVKD. The J segment lost 4 bases and the V segment lost 7 bases, leaving 4 bases of the junction unmatched. The CDR3 sequence: CAITWDRGYEQYF. The DNA of the CDR3 is TGTGCCATCACCTGGGACAGGGGTTACGAGCAGTACTTC.

The chain has TRBV25-1 and TRBJ2-3; D is unclear. Between the trimmed V and J ends, which lost 3 bases and 1 base, there was a span of 8 bases. The CDR3 has 14 residues. Germline values: CDR1 MGHDK, CDR2 SYGVNS. The CDR3 region has the DNA TGTGCCAGCAGTGAGGGTATTGGCACAGATACGCAGTATTTT. Translation gives CASSEGIGTDTQYF.

The V call is TRBV14, the J call TRBJ2-7; a possible D gene is TRBD1 (7 bases). This CDR3 contains 15 residues. Per the germline V gene, CDR1 is SGHDN and CDR2 is FVKESK. With 4 bases removed from V and 0 bases from J, the gap between germline ends came to 13 bases. In DNA form, the CDR3 reads TGTGCCAGCAGCCCTGTCAGGGGGGACTCCTACGAGCAGTACTTC. This translates into CASSPVRGDSYEQYF.

The chain recombines TRBV27 with TRBJ2-1; 8 positions agree with TRBD2. V shed 5 bases, J shed 7 bases, and the junction held 10 bases outside the gene matches. The CDR3 has 15 amino acids. Germline-derived CDR1 and CDR2 are MNHEY and SMNVEV (reference sequence). The CDR3 spells CASSPSRLARNEQFF. In DNA form, the CDR3 reads TGTGCCAGCAGTCCGAGTCGACTAGCGCGTAATGAGCAGTTCTTC.

This chain's CDR3 is CASSKSPGLNGYTF. DNA for the CDR3: TGTGCCAGCAGCAAATCCCCGGGTCTCAATGGCTACACCTTC. This rearrangement joins TRBV21-1 to TRBJ1-2. TRBV21-1 represents a pseudogene. This CDR3 spans 14 amino acids.

This sequence joins TRBV29-1 and TRBJ2-5, with 7 bases fitting TRBD2. CDR1 and CDR2 from the germline V gene are SQVTM and ANQGSEA. This CDR3 spans 14 amino acids. With V trimmed by 6 bases and J by 4 bases, 11 bases remained unmatched. The DNA of the CDR3 is TGCAGCGTGCCATCTGGGGGAGGGCGAGAGACCCAGTACTTC. Translated: CSVPSGGGRETQYF.

This CDR3 reads CASSPVLYEQYF. CDR3 in DNA: TGCGCCAGCAGTCCTGTTCTCTACGAGCAGTACTTC. V usage is TRBV10-2 and J usage is TRBJ2-7, with D unclear. Trimming pared 5 bases from V and 3 bases from J, leaving 8 bases between. Germline CDR1 WSHSY, CDR2 SAAADI. This CDR3 spans 12 amino acids.

V usage is TRBV28 and J usage is TRBJ2-5, with TRBD1 matching over 8 bases. In germline, CDR1 is MDHEN, CDR2 SYDVKM. With V trimmed by 6 bases and J by 2 bases, 8 bases remained unmatched. CDR3 size: 15 residues. The CDR3 bases are TGTGCCAGCAGCCAAGACCGGACAGGGCAAGAGACCCAGTACTTC. It specifies CASSQDRTGQETQYF. The full variable domain, in which reference TRBV28 and TRBJ2-5 provide the parts outside the CDR3, is DVKVTQSSRYLVKRTGEKVFLECVQDMDHENMFWYRQDPGLGLRLIYFSYDVKMKEKGDIPEGYSVSREKKERFSLILESASTNQTSMYLCASSQDRTGQETQYFGPGTRLLVL.

Regarding this clone: The identical CDR3 is also encoded by other nucleotide sequences in the sample. J is TRBJ2-7 and V is TRBV6-6, with D unresolved. The length of the CDR3 is 13 residues. Per the germline V gene, CDR1 is MNHNY and CDR2 is SVGAGI (reference sequence). The ends were cut back, 0 bases at V and 2 bases at J, with 5 bases in the middle. CDR3 region: CASSYSDTYEQYF. Here the CDR3 DNA reads TGTGCCAGCAGTTACTCAGACACCTACGAGCAGTACTTC.

The rearrangement joins TRBV9 to TRBJ2-2, with D tentatively TRBD1 or TRBD2 (7 bases each). Germline values: CDR1 SGDLS, CDR2 YYNGEE. CDR3 length equals 16 residues. V lost 3 bases, J lost 1 base, and 13 bases lay in between. The CDR3 here is CASSEGGGRNTGELFF. The CDR3, as DNA: TGTGCCAGCAGCGAGGGAGGGGGCAGGAACACCGGGGAGCTGTTTTTT.

The chain employs TRBV6-1 and TRBJ2-3, with D unclear. The V gene lost 3 bases and the J gene lost 9 bases, with 16 bases spanning the gap. In germline, CDR1 is MNHNS, CDR2 SASEGT. CDR3 length: 14 residues. CDR3 region: CASSDTETGGTQYF. Here the CDR3 DNA reads TGTGCCAGCAGTGACACGGAGACGGGTGGGACGCAGTATTTT.

This clone appeared a few times. This sample also contains other DNA sequences that code for the same CDR3. V usage is TRBV7-9 and J usage is TRBJ1-1; D is unclear. This CDR3 has 13 amino acids. Germline V gives CDR1 SEHNR, CDR2 FQNEAQ (reference sequence). Trimming pared 1 base from V and 0 bases from J, leaving 3 bases between. The DNA for the CDR3 is TGTGCCAGCAGCTTAGGGATGAACACTGAAGCTTTCTTT. It yields the protein CASSLGMNTEAFF.

The chain joins TRBV27 to TRBJ2-7; the match to TRBD1 covers 9 bases. The germline CDR1 and CDR2 sequences are MNHEY and SMNVEV (reference sequence). CDR3 length: 14 residues. The V gene end was trimmed by 4 bases and the J gene end by 5 bases; junction bases not matched to a gene: 6. CDR3 sequence reads: CASSWGTGRNEQYF. CDR3 nucleotide sequence: TGTGCCAGCAGTTGGGGGACAGGGAGAAACGAGCAGTACTTC.

The J gene is TRBJ2-4, the V gene TRBV28; D call uncertain. The V gene lost 3 bases and the J gene lost 3 bases, with 9 bases spanning the gap. Per the germline V gene, CDR1 is MDHEN and CDR2 is SYDVKM. The CDR3 runs to 14 residues. CDR3: CASSFFSIKNIQYF. The DNA of the CDR3 is TGTGCCAGCAGTTTCTTCAGTATCAAAAACATTCAGTACTTC. Using reference TRBV28 and TRBJ2-4 for the parts outside the CDR3, the full variable domain is DVKVTQSSRYLVKRTGEKVFLECVQDMDHENMFWYRQDPGLGLRLIYFSYDVKMKEKGDIPEGYSVSREKKERFSLILESASTNQTSMYLCASSFFSIKNIQYFGAGTRLSVL.

This chain links TRBV27 with TRBJ2-1; 7 positions agree with TRBD1. The V segment lost 3 bases and the J segment 4 bases; nucleotides outside the gene matches: 6. The length of the CDR3 is 15 residues. CDR1 and CDR2 from the germline V gene are MNHEY and SMNVEV (reference sequence). In DNA, the CDR3 is TGTGCCAGCAGTTTGGGACAGAACGTTTACAATGAGCAGTTCTTC. This gives the protein CASSLGQNVYNEQFF.

The chain uses TRBV18 and TRBJ1-2; D unresolved. Per germline, CDR1 KGHSH and CDR2 LQKENI. V dropped 4 bases and J dropped 8 bases, with 11 bases sitting between them. This CDR3 comprises 12 residues. Here the CDR3 reads CASSQKSGGYTF. The CDR3 DNA reads as TGTGCCAGCTCACAAAAAAGTGGGGGCTACACCTTC. The full variable domain, with the rest looked up from reference TRBV18 and TRBJ1-2, is NAGVMQNPRHLVRRRGQEARLRCSPMKGHSHVYWYRQLPEEGLKFMVYLQKENIIDESGMPKERFSAEFPKEGPSILRIQQVVRGDSAAYFCASSQKSGGYTFGSGTRLTVV.